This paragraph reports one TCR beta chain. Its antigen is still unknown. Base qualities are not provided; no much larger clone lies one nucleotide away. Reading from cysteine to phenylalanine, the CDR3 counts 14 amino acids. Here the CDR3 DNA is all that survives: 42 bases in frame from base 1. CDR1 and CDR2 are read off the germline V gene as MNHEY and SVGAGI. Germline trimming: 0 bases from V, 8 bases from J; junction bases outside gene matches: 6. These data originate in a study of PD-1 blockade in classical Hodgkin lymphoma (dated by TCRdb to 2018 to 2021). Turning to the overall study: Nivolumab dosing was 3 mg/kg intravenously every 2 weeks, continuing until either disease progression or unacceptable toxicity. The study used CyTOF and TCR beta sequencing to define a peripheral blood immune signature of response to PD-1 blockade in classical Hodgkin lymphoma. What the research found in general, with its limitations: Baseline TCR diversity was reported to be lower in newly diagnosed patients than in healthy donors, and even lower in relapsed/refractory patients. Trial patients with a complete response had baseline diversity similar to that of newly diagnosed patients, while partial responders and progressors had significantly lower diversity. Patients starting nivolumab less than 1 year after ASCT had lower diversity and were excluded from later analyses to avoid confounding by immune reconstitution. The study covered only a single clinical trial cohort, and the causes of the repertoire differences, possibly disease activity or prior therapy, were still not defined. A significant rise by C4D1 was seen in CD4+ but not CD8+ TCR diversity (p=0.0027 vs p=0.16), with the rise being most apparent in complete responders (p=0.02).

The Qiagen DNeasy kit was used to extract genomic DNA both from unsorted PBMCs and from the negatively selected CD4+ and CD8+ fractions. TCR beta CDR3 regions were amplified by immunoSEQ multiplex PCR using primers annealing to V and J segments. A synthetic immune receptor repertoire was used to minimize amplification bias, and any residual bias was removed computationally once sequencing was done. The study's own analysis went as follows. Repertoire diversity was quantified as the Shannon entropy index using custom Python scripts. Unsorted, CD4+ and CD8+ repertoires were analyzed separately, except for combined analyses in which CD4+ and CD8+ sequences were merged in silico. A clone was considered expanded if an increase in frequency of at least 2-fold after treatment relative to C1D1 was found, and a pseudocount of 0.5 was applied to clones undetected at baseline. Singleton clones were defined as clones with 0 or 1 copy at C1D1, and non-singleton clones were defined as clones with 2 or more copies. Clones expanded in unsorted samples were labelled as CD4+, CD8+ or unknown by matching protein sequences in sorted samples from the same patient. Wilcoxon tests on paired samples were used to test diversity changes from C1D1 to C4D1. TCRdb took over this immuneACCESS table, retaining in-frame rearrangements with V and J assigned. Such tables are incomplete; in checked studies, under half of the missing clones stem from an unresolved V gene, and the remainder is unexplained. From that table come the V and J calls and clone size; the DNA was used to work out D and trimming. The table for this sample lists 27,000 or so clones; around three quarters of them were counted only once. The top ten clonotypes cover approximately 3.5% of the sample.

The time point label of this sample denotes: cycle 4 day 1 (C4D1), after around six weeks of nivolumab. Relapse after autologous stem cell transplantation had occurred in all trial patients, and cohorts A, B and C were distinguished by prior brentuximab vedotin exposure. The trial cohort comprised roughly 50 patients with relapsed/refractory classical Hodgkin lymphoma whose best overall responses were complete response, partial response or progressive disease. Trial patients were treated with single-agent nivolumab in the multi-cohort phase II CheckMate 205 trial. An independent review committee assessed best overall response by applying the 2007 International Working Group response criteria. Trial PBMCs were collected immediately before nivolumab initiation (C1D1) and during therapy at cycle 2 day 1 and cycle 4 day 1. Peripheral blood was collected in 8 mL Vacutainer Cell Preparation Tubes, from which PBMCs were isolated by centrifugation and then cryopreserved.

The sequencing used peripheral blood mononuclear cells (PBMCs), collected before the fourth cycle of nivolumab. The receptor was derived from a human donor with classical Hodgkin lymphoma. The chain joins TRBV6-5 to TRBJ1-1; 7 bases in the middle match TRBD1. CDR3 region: CASSYSPGQPEAFF. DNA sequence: TGTGCCAGCAGTTACTCCCCGGGACAGCCAGAAGCTTTCTTT.